Each of the 10 T cell receptor beta chains below was sequenced from the same sample in a study of blood T cell repertoires in COVID-19. The data were produced by immunoSEQ multiplex PCR, yet TCRdb's version contains in-frame clones alone and is incomplete. The top ten hold around 7% of the sample, which has around 370,000 clones, around 91% seen once. What was sequenced was peripheral blood. The source of these receptors is a man aged 18 to 29 with active or convalescent COVID-19.

The V gene is TRBV9, the J gene TRBJ1-6; 7 bases fit TRBD1. The CDR3 runs 15 residues. The germline V gene has CDR1 SGDLS and CDR2 YYNGEE. The ends lost 3 bases at V and 8 bases at J; junction bases unmatched: 8. CDR3 nucleotide sequence: TGTGCCAGCAGCGCGATACAGGGGCAGGATTCACCCCTCCACTTT. Residues: CASSAIQGQDSPLHF.

The V call is TRBV9, the J call TRBJ2-4; TRBD1 matches at 8 bases. With V trimmed by 3 bases and J by 5 bases, 10 bases remained unmatched. Germline V gene sequence: CDR1 SGDLS, CDR2 YYNGEE. The CDR3 is 16 amino acids. This CDR3 reads CASSGPGGQGQNIQYF. For the CDR3, the DNA is TGTGCCAGCAGCGGACCCGGAGGACAGGGTCAAAACATTCAGTACTTC. The whole variable domain, remainder taken from reference TRBV9 and TRBJ2-4, is DSGVTQTPKHLITATGQRVTLRCSPRSGDLSVYWYQQSLDQGLQFLIQYYNGEERAKGNILERFSAQQFPDLHSELNLSSLELGDSALYFCASSGPGGQGQNIQYFGAGTRLSVL.

V gene TRBV6-1 combines with J gene TRBJ2-1; D might be TRBD1 (6 bases). The CDR3 totals 15 residues. The germline V and J ends were trimmed by 3 bases and 2 bases, with 11 bases remaining between them. Germline CDR1 and CDR2: MNHNS and SASEGT. CDR3 coding DNA: TGTGCCAGCAGTGATCAGGGGACAACCTACAATGAGCAGTTCTTC. Its protein is CASSDQGTTYNEQFF.

The chain employs TRBV28 and TRBJ1-2, with 10 bases identical to TRBD1. From germline, CDR1 is MDHEN and CDR2 SYDVKM. V lost 6 bases, J lost 0 bases, and 4 bases stayed unmatched. This CDR3 region has 15 residues. In DNA, the CDR3 is TGTGCCAGCAGACCTGGACAGGGGGCTAACTATGGCTACACCTTC. Translating gives CASRPGQGANYGYTF.

The table lists this clone with a few counts. The chain couples TRBV4-2 to TRBJ2-1, with a weak D call TRBD2 (5 bases). Germline lookup yields CDR1 LGHNA and CDR2 YNFKEQ. The CDR3 covers 13 residues. Trimming pared 1 base from V and 6 bases from J, leaving 7 bases between. The CDR3 region is CASSQVLANEQFF. The CDR3 bases are TGTGCCAGCAGCCAAGTTCTAGCCAATGAGCAGTTCTTC.

The chain carries TRBV10-3 and TRBJ2-7, with no clear D. CDR1 and CDR2 (germline): ENHRY, SYGVKD. The CDR3 runs 13 residues. The germline V and J ends were trimmed by 3 bases and 4 bases, with 10 bases remaining between them. The CDR3 loop is CAISDNGRYEQYF. CDR3 nucleotides: TGTGCCATCAGTGATAACGGTCGTTACGAGCAGTACTTC.

This chain links TRBV7-9 with TRBJ2-3; D possibly corresponds to TRBD2 (5 bases). This CDR3 comprises 14 residues. V was pared by 2 bases and J by 1 base, with 7 bases between. Per the germline V gene, CDR1 is SEHNR and CDR2 is FQNEAQ (reference sequence). Here the CDR3 DNA reads TGTGCCAGCAGCTTATTCGGGGGCACAGATACGCAGTATTTT. Amino acids: CASSLFGGTDTQYF.

The chain recombines TRBV5-1 with TRBJ2-5, with D maybe TRBD2 (6 bases). Deletions cut 4 bases from V and 2 bases from J, with 9 bases between. This CDR3 contains 13 residues. The germline CDR1 and CDR2 sequences are SGHRS and YFSETQ. DNA for the CDR3: TGCGCCAGCAGCCGCGGACTACAAGAGACCCAGTACTTC. Translation: CASSRGLQETQYF.

The V call is TRBV28, the J call TRBJ2-5; 8 bases are shared with TRBD1. CDR1 MDHEN and CDR2 SYDVKM come from the germline V gene. This CDR3 has 14 amino acids. J gave up 5 bases and V 4 bases, and 6 bases lay outside the gene matches. This chain's CDR3 is CASSSRTGLETQYF. CDR3 nucleotide sequence: TGTGCCAGCAGTTCTCGGACAGGGTTGGAGACCCAGTACTTC.

The CDR3: CATRDLAKGETQYF. The CDR3 nucleotides are TGTGCCACTCGGGACCTAGCGAAGGGAGAGACCCAGTACTTC. This chain joins TRBV11-2 and TRBJ2-5, with D possibly TRBD2 on 6 matching bases. CDR3 length equals 14 residues. V lost 10 bases and J lost 4, with 19 bases in between. Germline V lookup: CDR1 SGHAT, CDR2 FQNNGV.